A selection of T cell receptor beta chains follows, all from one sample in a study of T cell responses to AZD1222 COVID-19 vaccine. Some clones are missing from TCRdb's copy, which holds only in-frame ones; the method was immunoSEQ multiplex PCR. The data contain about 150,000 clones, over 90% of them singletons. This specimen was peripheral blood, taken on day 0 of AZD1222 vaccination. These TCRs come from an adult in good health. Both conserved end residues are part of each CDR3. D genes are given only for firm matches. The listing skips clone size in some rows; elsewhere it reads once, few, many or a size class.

CDR3nt: TGTGCCAGTAGTATATTTGGGGGATCTGGGGCCAACGTCCTGACTTTC
CDR3aa: CASSIFGGSGANVLTF
j_gene: TRBJ2-6
abundance: NA
v_gene: TRBV19
d_gene: NA

CDR3nt: TGTGCCACCAGTGTTGGGGAGGGTGAGCAGTTCTTC
CDR3aa: CATSVGEGEQFF
j_gene: TRBJ2-1
abundance: NA
v_gene: TRBV24-1
d_gene: TRBD2

CDR3nt: TGTGCCAGCAGCTCAAGACAGGGTAGCTCCTACAATGAGCAGTTCTTC
CDR3aa: CASSSRQGSSYNEQFF
j_gene: TRBJ2-1
abundance: NA
v_gene: TRBV7-8
d_gene: TRBD1

CDR3nt: TGCGCCAGCAGCGTGGACCCAGCCTACGAGCAGTACTTC
CDR3aa: CASSVDPAYEQYF
j_gene: TRBJ2-7
abundance: NA
v_gene: TRBV5-1
d_gene: NA

CDR3nt: TGTGCCAGCAGCATTGGACAGGGGGCGTTCTCTGGGGCCAACGTCCTGACTTTC
CDR3aa: CASSIGQGAFSGANVLTF
j_gene: TRBJ2-6
abundance: once
v_gene: TRBV7-9
d_gene: TRBD1

CDR3nt: TGCGCCAGCAGCCAGGACAGGGAGGCGCAGTACTTC
CDR3aa: CASSQDREAQYF
j_gene: TRBJ2-7
abundance: NA
v_gene: TRBV5-1
d_gene: TRBD1

CDR3nt: TGTGCCAGCAGCCCGACAGGGCCCTACGAGCAGTACTTC
CDR3aa: CASSPTGPYEQYF
j_gene: TRBJ2-7
abundance: NA
v_gene: TRBV6-5
d_gene: TRBD1

CDR3nt: TGTGCCAGCAGTCCGTTTCTGCCCCAAGAGACCCAGTACTTC
CDR3aa: CASSPFLPQETQYF
j_gene: TRBJ2-5
abundance: NA
v_gene: TRBV28
d_gene: NA

CDR3nt: TGTGCCAGCACCTTAGCGGGAGGACCCTACGAGCAGTACTTC
CDR3aa: CASTLAGGPYEQYF
j_gene: TRBJ2-7
abundance: NA
v_gene: TRBV5-5
d_gene: TRBD2

CDR3nt: TGTGCCAGCAGCTTAGCTAGGGGGCGAACGGGCAATGAGCAGTTCTTC
CDR3aa: CASSLARGRTGNEQFF
j_gene: TRBJ2-1
abundance: NA
v_gene: TRBV7-8
d_gene: TRBD1

CDR3nt: TGTGCCAGCAGGGCTAGCGGGAGCACAGATACGCAGTATTTT
CDR3aa: CASRASGSTDTQYF
j_gene: TRBJ2-3
abundance: NA
v_gene: TRBV6-6
d_gene: TRBD2

CDR3nt: TGTGCCAGCAAGGGCGGGGGCGCGGAAAACACCATATATTTT
CDR3aa: CASKGGGAENTIYF
j_gene: TRBJ1-3
abundance: NA
v_gene: TRBV2
d_gene: NA

CDR3nt: TGTGCCATCAGTGACCGGCCTCCGGGACAGGGGGCAGACGAGCAGTACTTC
CDR3aa: CAISDRPPGQGADEQYF
j_gene: TRBJ2-7
abundance: NA
v_gene: TRBV10-3
d_gene: TRBD1

CDR3nt: TGTGCCAGTAGTATTTCACAGGGAAACACCATATATTTT
CDR3aa: CASSISQGNTIYF
j_gene: TRBJ1-3
abundance: NA
v_gene: TRBV19
d_gene: NA

CDR3nt: TGTGCCTGGAGTGTAAGAAGCGGGAGCGATGAGCAGTTCTTC
CDR3aa: CAWSVRSGSDEQFF
j_gene: TRBJ2-1
abundance: NA
v_gene: TRBV30
d_gene: TRBD2

CDR3nt: TGCGCCAGCAGCCACAGGGTAACCTACAATGAGCAGTTCTTC
CDR3aa: CASSHRVTYNEQFF
j_gene: TRBJ2-1
abundance: NA
v_gene: TRBV5-1
d_gene: NA

CDR3nt: TGTGCCAGCACGGGAAGGAAACTCTCCTACAATGAGCAGTTCTTC
CDR3aa: CASTGRKLSYNEQFF
j_gene: TRBJ2-1
abundance: NA
v_gene: TRBV2
d_gene: NA